The next 10 T cell receptor beta chains were all read from a single sample in a study of blood T cell repertoires in COVID-19. TCRdb's copy holds only in-frame clones and misses some; the assay was immunoSEQ multiplex PCR. This sample carries around 300,000 clones, 75% to 90% of them seen once, and the ten largest clones take 1.7%. The sample was PBMCs or T cells enriched from blood (not recorded which). The receptors originated from a woman aged 40 to 50 who had recovered from COVID-19.

In DNA form, the CDR3 reads TGTGCCTGGAGTGTCGGGACTGAGTCCGGGGAGCTGTTTTTT. Translated, it gives CAWSVGTESGELFF. The rearrangement joins TRBV30 to TRBJ2-2; D perhaps matches TRBD2 (6 bases). Germline-derived CDR1 and CDR2 are GTSNPN and SVGIG (reference sequence). The CDR3 is made up of 14 amino acids. Trimming took off 0 bases at V and 6 bases at J, with 11 bases between the two ends.

The chain is built from TRBV7-9 and TRBJ2-5, with a tentative D call TRBD2 (6 bases). There are 16 residues in the CDR3. Trimming removed 0 bases from V and 5 bases from J, with 16 bases in between. The V gene's germline CDR1 is SEHNR and CDR2 FQNEAQ (reference sequence). The CDR3 loop reads CASSLAGGVGTETQYF. The CDR3 DNA sequence: TGTGCCAGCAGCTTAGCCGGAGGGGTGGGTACGGAGACCCAGTACTTC.

The V and J genes are TRBV5-1 and TRBJ2-6; D may be TRBD2 (5 bases). The CDR3 is 16 residues long. Trimming left V 1 base short and J 2 bases short, with 10 bases between. Germline V lookup: CDR1 SGHRS, CDR2 YFSETQ. DNA of the CDR3: TGCGCCAGCAGCTTGACGGGGTGGACTGGGGCCAACGTCCTGACTTTC. This encodes CASSLTGWTGANVLTF.

The chain links TRBV6-4 to TRBJ1-2; 8 bases match TRBD1. CDR3 size: 12 residues. Germline values: CDR1 MRHNA, CDR2 SNTAGT. Trimming removed 11 bases from V and 9 bases from J; junction bases left unmatched: 11. The CDR3 loop is CAGSDRDGSYTF. The CDR3 nucleotides read TGTGCCGGCTCGGACAGGGATGGGAGCTACACCTTC.

The chain links TRBV19 to TRBJ2-1; no clear D gene. Germline-derived CDR1 and CDR2 are LNHDA and SQIVND (reference sequence). The CDR3 covers 11 residues. V was clipped by 3 bases and J by 10 bases, with 7 bases between them. CDR3 DNA sequence: TGTGCCAGTAGTATTAGAGAGGAGCAGTTCTTC. This codes for CASSIREEQFF.

Regarding this clone: This sample also contains other DNA sequences that code for the same CDR3. This chain joins TRBV5-1 and TRBJ2-3; TRBD2 agrees at 8 bases. With V trimmed by 2 bases and J by 1 base, 0 bases remained unmatched. The CDR3 extends over 14 amino acids. The germline V gene has CDR1 SGHRS and CDR2 YFSETQ. CDR3 bases: TGCGCCAGCAGCTTACTAGCGGGCACAGATACGCAGTATTTT. Translation gives CASSLLAGTDTQYF.

Here the CDR3 DNA reads TGCGCCAGCGGGGGACTAGCGGGTCAAGAGACCCAGTACTTC. Its protein product is CASGGLAGQETQYF. The gene calls are TRBV5-1 and TRBJ2-5; 12 bases fit TRBD2. With V trimmed by 7 bases and J by 2 bases, 3 bases remained unmatched. CDR3 length equals 14 residues. Germline V gene lookup returns CDR1 SGHRS and CDR2 YFSETQ.

V gene TRBV9 combines with J gene TRBJ1-2; 7 bases are shared with TRBD1. The CDR3 extends over 15 amino acids. J lost 2 bases, V lost 3 bases, and 7 bases had no gene match. Germline assignment: CDR1 SGDLS and CDR2 YYNGEE. The CDR3: CASSASPGQNYGYTF. In nucleotides, the CDR3 is TGTGCCAGCAGCGCGAGCCCGGGACAGAACTATGGCTACACCTTC.

V is TRBV10-3 and J is TRBJ1-3; no clear D gene. Trimming took off 5 bases at V and 0 bases at J, with 8 bases between the two ends. This CDR3 region has 14 residues. The germline CDR1 and CDR2 sequences are ENHRY and SYGVKD. The CDR3 spells CAISLTLSGNTIYF. The CDR3 DNA reads TGTGCCATCAGTCTCACTCTCTCTGGAAACACCATATATTTT.

The chain carries TRBV5-1 and TRBJ1-3; D is uncertain. CDR1 is SGHRS, CDR2 YFSETQ, per germline. V lost 0 bases and J 2 bases, leaving 6 bases between the germline ends. The length of the CDR3 is 14 residues. DNA for the CDR3: TGCGCCAGCAGCTTGGCCCAGACTGGAAACACCATATATTTT. Its translation: CASSLAQTGNTIYF. Looking up the rest from reference TRBV5-1 and TRBJ1-3 gives the full variable domain: KAGVTQTPRYLIKTRGQQVTLSCSPISGHRSVSWYQQTPGQGLQFLFEYFSETQRNKGNFPGRFSGRQFSNSRSEMNVSTLELGDSALYLCASSLAQTGNTIYFGEGSWLTVV.